A single sample is the source of the 14 T cell receptor beta chains below, sequenced in a study of response to subunit inactivated influenza vaccine. MiXCR, applied by TCRdb to the RT-PCR reads, yields one record per CDR3 protein. Counted here are hundreds of thousands of distinct CDR3 sequences, 10% to 15% occurring once; the ten biggest clones make up roughly 13%. The sample consisted of PBMCs from blood, taken 40 to 50 days after vaccination. The origin of the receptors is a man in his fifties who received an inactivated influenza vaccine.

This clonotype was seen a handful of times. V gene TRBV5-1 combines with J gene TRBJ1-2, with no clear D. Germline V gene sequence: CDR1 SGHRS, CDR2 YFSETQ. CDR3 length equals 15 residues. Trimming removed 1 base at V and 8 bases at J, with 18 bases between. CDR3 in DNA: TGCGCCAGCAGCTTGACGGTTCGGGAGTCGAACGGCTACACCTTC. Protein product: CASSLTVRESNGYTF.

Comments on this clonotype: The junction shows a germline mismatch at one end, possibly a read error. V usage is TRBV7-2 and J usage is TRBJ2-2, with 9 nucleotides matching TRBD2. Germline V CDR1 and CDR2: SGHTA, FQGNSA. The CDR3 is 14 amino acids. The CDR3 protein is CASSIAGAYGELFF. The CDR3 bases are TGTGCCAGCAGCATAGCGGGAGCGTACGGGGAGCTGTTTTTT.

This chain uses TRBV5-1 with TRBJ2-3; 10 bases line up with TRBD1. This CDR3 is built from 16 residues. Germline CDR1 SGHRS, CDR2 YFSETQ. The V segment lost 4 bases and the J segment 4 bases; nucleotides outside the gene matches: 9. CDR3 protein: CASSMGQGRRADTQYF. In nucleotides, the CDR3 is TGCGCCAGCAGCATGGGACAGGGGAGGCGAGCAGATACGCAGTATTTT.

The sample holds many counts of this clonotype. The chain combines TRBV9 with TRBJ1-4; D unresolved. The CDR3 is 14 amino acids. Germline loops: CDR1 SGDLS, CDR2 YYNGEE. V dropped 0 bases and J dropped 8 bases, with 11 bases sitting between them. CDR3 residues: CASSVGSLGEKLFF. Here the CDR3 DNA reads TGTGCCAGCAGCGTAGGATCCCTGGGCGAAAAACTGTTTTTT.

This chain joins TRBV7-2 and TRBJ2-3, with 10 bases identical to TRBD1. Trimming took 6 bases from V and 1 from J; bases not matched to a gene: 7. CDR3 length: 16 amino acids. Germline V gene sequence: CDR1 SGHTA, CDR2 FQGNSA. The CDR3 here is CASSLTGGRGTDTQYF. In nucleotides, the CDR3 is TGTGCCAGCAGTCTGACAGGGGGCAGGGGCACAGATACGCAGTATTTT.

This clonotype appeared a few times. This rearrangement joins TRBV4-1 to TRBJ1-1, with TRBD1 identical over 7 bases. Germline V gene lookup returns CDR1 MGHRA and CDR2 YSYEKL. The junction had 8 bases not matched to a gene; V was cut back by 4 bases and J by 12 bases. The CDR3 has 12 residues. The CDR3: CASSPYRGRPFF. CDR3 in DNA: TGCGCCAGCAGCCCGTACAGGGGTCGGCCTTTCTTT.

There are a few counts of this clonotype. The J gene is TRBJ2-1, the V gene TRBV7-2; 12 bases fit TRBD2. V was pared by 2 bases and J by 4 bases, with 6 bases of the junction left unmatched. CDR3 size: 17 residues. Germline CDR1 is SGHTA and CDR2 is FQGNSA. As DNA, the CDR3 is TGTGCCAGCAGCTTATTGGCTAGCGGGAGGGTTTACAATGAGCAGTTCTTC. Protein sequence: CASSLLASGRVYNEQFF.

In this sample, this clonotype turned up once. The rearrangement links TRBV5-1 to TRBJ2-2; D is perhaps TRBD1 (6 bases). With 2 bases removed from V and 2 bases from J, the gap between germline ends came to 10 bases. The CDR3 covers 15 residues. Germline-derived CDR1 and CDR2 are SGHRS and YFSETQ. CDR3 sequence reads: CASSFDRRNTGELFF. CDR3 coding DNA: TGCGCCAGCAGCTTTGACAGGAGAAACACCGGGGAGCTGTTTTTT.

This clonotype was observed a few times. V is TRBV4-1 and J is TRBJ2-7; TRBD2 is a possible D gene (6 bases). The length of the CDR3 is 16 residues. In germline, CDR1 is MGHRA, CDR2 YSYEKL. Trimming pared 4 bases from V and 2 bases from J, leaving 18 bases between. CDR3 region: CASSLQTWDSAYEQYF. The CDR3 DNA reads TGCGCCAGCAGCCTTCAAACTTGGGACTCCGCCTACGAGCAGTACTTC.

This clonotype was counted between two and nine times. The chain employs TRBV7-8 and TRBJ2-1; maybe TRBD2 (6 bases). Looked up from germline, CDR1 is SGHVS and CDR2 is FQNEAQ. V was cut by 5 bases and J by 2 bases, with 13 bases left in between. The CDR3 length is 15 residues. CDR3 nucleotide sequence: TGTGCCAGCAGCACTCGACTAGTTCCCTACAATGAGCAGTTCTTC. Translating it yields CASSTRLVPYNEQFF. Full variable domain (missing parts from reference TRBV7-8 and TRBJ2-1): GAGVSQSPRYKVAKRGQDVALRCDPISGHVSLFWYQQALGQGPEFLTYFQNEAQLDKSGLPSDRFFAERPEGSVSTLKIQRTQQEDSAVYLCASSTRLVPYNEQFFGPGTRLTVL.

The chain employs TRBV4-2 and TRBJ1-5; TRBD1 matches 7 bases. Losses at the gene ends were 1 base for V and 0 bases for J; bases not matched to a gene: 6. Germline CDR1 reads LGHNA; CDR2 reads YNFKEQ. This CDR3 has 17 residues. DNA for the CDR3: TGTGCCAGCAGCCAAGGGACAGGAGATTATAGCAATCAGCCCCAGCATTTT. Its translation is CASSQGTGDYSNQPQHF.

This clonotype was observed many times. The chain has TRBV7-6 and TRBJ2-7; no firm D call. Germline loops: CDR1 SGHVS, CDR2 FNYEAQ. Trimming removed 0 bases from V and 3 bases from J, with 6 bases in between. The CDR3 length is 13 residues. CDR3 in amino acids: CASSLAAGYEQYF. The CDR3 DNA is TGTGCCAGCAGCTTAGCTGCCGGCTACGAGCAGTACTTC.

A few counts support this clonotype. The chain uses TRBV20-1 and TRBJ2-2; D is unclear. V dropped 3 bases and J dropped 5 bases, with 4 bases sitting between them. Germline CDR1 and CDR2: DFQATT and SNEGSKA (reference sequence). This CDR3 spans 11 amino acids. The CDR3 DNA follows: TGCAGTGCTAGGGGTACCGGGGAGCTGTTTTTT. This gives the protein CSARGTGELFF.

This clonotype has only a few counts. The CDR3 protein is CASSPPAFGGSYNEQFF. The CDR3 nucleotides read TGCGCCAGCAGCCCCCCAGCCTTCGGCGGCTCCTACAATGAGCAGTTCTTC. This chain connects TRBV5-1 to TRBJ2-1; D is undetermined. CDR3 length equals 17 residues. Trimming removed 4 bases from V and 0 bases from J, with 17 bases in between. The germline CDR1 and CDR2 sequences are SGHRS and YFSETQ.